What follows are 19 T cell receptor beta chains derived from one specimen sequenced in a study of blood T cell repertoires in COVID-19. The table came from immunoSEQ multiplex PCR; TCRdb's copy has only in-frame clones and leaves some out. This sample has 150,000 to 200,000 clones; roughly 90% occur once, and the top ten carry roughly 6.7%. Sequenced: peripheral blood. The receptor source for this set is a man aged 35 to 55 with acute or convalescent COVID-19.

The chain is built from TRBV12-5 and TRBJ2-1; 9 bases are a match to TRBD1. Germline lookup yields CDR1 LGHNT and CDR2 FRNRAP. This CDR3 has 15 amino acids. V shed 7 bases, J shed 6 bases, and the junction held 10 bases outside the gene matches. The CDR3 nucleotides read TGTGCTAGTGCCTCGACAGGGGGGGTGAGCAATGAGCAGTTCTTC. As protein: CASASTGGVSNEQFF. The complete variable domain, with remaining parts taken from reference TRBV12-5 and TRBJ2-1, reads DARVTQTPRHKVTEMGQEVTMRCQPILGHNTVFWYRQTMMQGLELLAYFRNRAPLDDSGMPKDRFSAEMPDATLATLKIQPSEPRDSAVYFCASASTGGVSNEQFFGPGTRLTVL.

The V call is TRBV7-9, the J call TRBJ1-1; tentative D call: TRBD1 (5 bases). The V gene lost 2 bases and the J gene lost 2 bases, with 9 bases spanning the gap. This CDR3 comprises 14 residues. The germline CDR1 and CDR2 sequences are SEHNR and FQNEAQ (reference sequence). CDR3 sequence reads: CASSLIQGNTEAFF. CDR3 sequence (DNA): TGTGCCAGCAGCTTAATTCAGGGAAACACTGAAGCTTTCTTT.

The chain recombines TRBV5-4 with TRBJ2-7, with 8 bases lining up with TRBD1. V lost 4 bases and J lost 4; bases outside the gene matches: 7. The V gene's germline CDR1 is SGHNT and CDR2 YYREEE (reference sequence). The CDR3 covers 14 residues. The CDR3 region is CASSPDRGVYEQYF. The CDR3 coding sequence is TGTGCCAGCAGCCCAGACAGGGGTGTTTACGAGCAGTACTTC.

The chain links TRBV20-1 to TRBJ2-5; D possibly corresponds to TRBD1 (6 bases). The CDR3 length is 15 residues. The V end lost 3 bases, the J end lost 4 bases, and 18 bases lay between the germline ends. Germline V CDR1 and CDR2: DFQATT, SNEGSKA (reference sequence). The CDR3: CSASLAGASRETQYF. In nucleotides, the CDR3 is TGCAGTGCTAGTTTGGCAGGGGCGTCTCGAGAGACCCAGTACTTC.

The chain uses TRBV6-2 or TRBV6-3 and TRBJ1-1; D is possibly TRBD1 (5 bases). This CDR3 contains 14 residues. The V gene lost 2 bases and the J gene lost 5 bases, with 12 bases spanning the gap. Germline CDR1 MNHEY, CDR2 SVGEGT. CDR3 amino acids: CASSYPGGGTEAFF. CDR3 DNA sequence: TGTGCCAGCAGTTACCCCGGGGGTGGGACTGAAGCTTTCTTT.

The chain combines TRBV6-5 with TRBJ2-3; the D gene is possibly TRBD1 (6 bases). Germline V CDR1 and CDR2: MNHEY, SVGAGI. The CDR3 contains 12 residues. Trimming removed 5 bases at V and 7 bases at J, with 10 bases between. The CDR3 DNA reads as TGTGCCAGCAGTCCGGACAGCTATACGCAGTATTTT. Amino acids: CASSPDSYTQYF.

This clone appeared once. The gene calls are TRBV6-1 and TRBJ2-3; 9 bases align to TRBD2. The CDR3 is 15 residues long. V dropped 3 bases and J dropped 4; count of bases not matched to a gene: 5. Per germline, CDR1 MNHNS and CDR2 SASEGT. The CDR3, as DNA: TGTGCCAGCAGTGAGGGCGGGGGGGCCGCAGATACGCAGTATTTT. Translated, it gives CASSEGGGAADTQYF.

This clone was seen just once. The chain joins TRBV2 to TRBJ2-1, with a weak D call TRBD1 (6 bases). V lost 8 bases and J lost 4, with 12 bases in between. The CDR3 has 13 amino acids. In germline, CDR1 is SNHLY, CDR2 FYNNEI. The CDR3 reads CASSRGNYNEQFF. CDR3 in DNA: TGTGCCAGCTCCAGGGGAAATTACAATGAGCAGTTCTTC.

The chain employs TRBV18 and TRBJ1-5; a possible D gene is TRBD1 (5 bases). This CDR3 region has 14 residues. The germline V and J ends were trimmed by 3 bases and 3 bases, with 9 bases remaining between them. Looked up from germline, CDR1 is KGHSH and CDR2 is LQKENI. The CDR3 reads CASSPGLNNQPQHF. The DNA of the CDR3 is TGTGCCAGCTCACCGGGACTTAACAATCAGCCCCAGCATTTT.

The rearrangement uses TRBV2 and TRBJ1-1; 8 bases map to TRBD1. This CDR3 region has 13 residues. The junction had 5 bases not matched to a gene; V was cut back by 7 bases and J by 4 bases. Per the germline V gene, CDR1 is SNHLY and CDR2 is FYNNEI. CDR3 nucleotide sequence: TGTGCCAGCACCTTGACAGGGGCCACTGAAGCTTTCTTT. Its protein is CASTLTGATEAFF.

J is TRBJ2-1 and V is TRBV5-4; 8 bases are shared with TRBD2. V lost 0 bases and J lost 6; bases outside the gene matches: 14. CDR3 length equals 18 residues. Germline lookup yields CDR1 SGHNT and CDR2 YYREEE (reference sequence). The CDR3 DNA is TGTGCCAGCAGCTTGGACTTTGCGGGGGGCCAGGAGTTCAATGAGCAGTTCTTC. Translation: CASSLDFAGGQEFNEQFF.

This clone was detected once. The genes are TRBV10-2 and TRBJ1-2; perhaps TRBD1 as D (6 bases). This CDR3 region has 16 residues. Per germline, CDR1 WSHSY and CDR2 SAAADI. Trimming removed 0 bases from V and 0 bases from J, with 11 bases in between. The chain's CDR3 is CASSESRKGANYGYTF. Written as DNA, the CDR3 is TGCGCCAGCAGTGAGTCTCGGAAGGGGGCTAACTATGGCTACACCTTC.

This sequence joins TRBV4-1 and TRBJ2-3; D unclear. The CDR3 consists of 14 residues. Trimming took 0 bases from V and 0 from J, leaving 4 bases between them. The V gene's germline CDR1 is MGHRA and CDR2 YSYEKL. In nucleotides, the CDR3 is TGCGCCAGCAGCCAAGACTATAGCACAGATACGCAGTATTTT. This codes for CASSQDYSTDTQYF.

The rearrangement joins TRBV12-3 or TRBV12-4 to TRBJ1-1; D is perhaps TRBD1 (5 bases). This CDR3 is 13 amino acids long. V gave up 5 bases and J gave up 5 bases, with 12 bases separating them. CDR3 in DNA: TGTGCCAGCAGTCAGGGTTTTGGGACTGAAGCTTTCTTT. This encodes CASSQGFGTEAFF.

This clone appeared a single time. J is TRBJ1-1 and V is TRBV12-5, with D possibly matching TRBD1 (5 bases). Germline V gene lookup returns CDR1 LGHNT and CDR2 FRNRAP. The CDR3 extends over 15 amino acids. Trimming stripped 6 bases from V and 0 bases from J, with 14 bases between. DNA of the CDR3: TGTGCTAGTGGCGCCCGGGAGGGGCTGAACACTGAAGCTTTCTTT. Its translation is CASGAREGLNTEAFF.

The J gene is TRBJ2-1, the V gene TRBV4-2, with TRBD2 matching 8 bases. Germline lookup yields CDR1 LGHNA and CDR2 YNFKEQ. CDR3 size: 16 residues. V was pared by 1 base and J by 9 bases, with 11 bases of the junction left unmatched. CDR3 protein: CASSQGGGFAGGEQFF. The DNA for the CDR3 is TGTGCCAGCAGCCAAGGGGGAGGGTTTGCGGGGGGTGAGCAGTTCTTC.

The J gene is TRBJ2-1, the V gene TRBV19, with 10 bases that match TRBD2. The CDR3 spans 14 residues. J gave up 3 bases and V 6 bases, and 2 bases lay outside the gene matches. Per germline, CDR1 LNHDA and CDR2 SQIVND (reference sequence). The CDR3 DNA reads TGTGCCAGTAGGGTAGCGGGGGGCTACAATGAGCAGTTCTTC. Translating gives CASRVAGGYNEQFF.

This clone was counted once. The V gene is TRBV6-5, the J gene TRBJ1-2; tentative D call: TRBD1 (6 bases). The V and J ends lost 2 bases and 7 bases respectively, with 20 bases between them. The germline CDR1 and CDR2 sequences are MNHEY and SVGAGI. The CDR3 is 16 amino acids. This CDR3 reads CASSYLGTPRVVGYTF. CDR3 nucleotides: TGTGCCAGCAGTTACCTCGGGACACCCAGGGTCGTTGGCTACACCTTC.

This clone showed up just a few times. This rearrangement joins TRBV5-4 to TRBJ2-2; a possible D gene is TRBD1 (6 bases). V gave up 1 base and J gave up 7 bases, with 14 bases separating them. Germline CDR1 reads SGHNT; CDR2 reads YYREEE (reference sequence). CDR3 length: 15 residues. The chain's CDR3 is CASSLFGGDGGELFF. The DNA for the CDR3 is TGTGCCAGCAGCTTGTTTGGGGGCGATGGCGGGGAGCTGTTTTTT.